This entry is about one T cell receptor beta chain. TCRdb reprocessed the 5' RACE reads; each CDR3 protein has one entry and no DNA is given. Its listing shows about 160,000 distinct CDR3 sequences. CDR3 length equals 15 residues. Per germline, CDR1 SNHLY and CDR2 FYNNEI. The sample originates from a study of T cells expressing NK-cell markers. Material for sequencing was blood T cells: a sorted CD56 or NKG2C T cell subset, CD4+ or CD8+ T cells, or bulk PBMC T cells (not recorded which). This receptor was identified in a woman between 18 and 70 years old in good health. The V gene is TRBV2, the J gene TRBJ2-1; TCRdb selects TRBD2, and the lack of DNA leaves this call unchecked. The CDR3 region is CASSEQGGAYNEQFF.